Shown below are 26 T cell receptor beta chains from a single sample sequenced in a study of blood T cell repertoires in COVID-19. This table comes from immunoSEQ multiplex PCR, and its TCRdb copy is limited to in-frame clones, with some not included. This table holds 150,000 to 200,000 clones, under 85% found once. Sequenced: peripheral blood. These receptors were collected from a man in his 60s with active or convalescent COVID-19.

The chain joins TRBV28 to TRBJ1-3; the D is unclear. Germline V lookup: CDR1 MDHEN, CDR2 SYDVKM. The ends were cut back, 2 bases at V and 2 bases at J, with 4 bases in the middle. The CDR3 runs to 13 residues. CDR3 region: CASSLVAGNTIYF. The CDR3 DNA follows: TGTGCCAGCAGTTTAGTAGCTGGAAACACCATATATTTT.

This clone was counted a few times. An end of the junction does not agree with germline; a read error may underlie this. This chain uses TRBV2 with TRBJ2-5; 11 bases fit TRBD2. Germline CDR1 is SNHLY and CDR2 is FYNNEI. The length of the CDR3 is 16 residues. The CDR3 protein is CASREVLAGVSETQYF. CDR3 nucleotides: TGTGCCAGCAGAGAAGTACTAGCGGGAGTATCAGAGACCCAGTACTTC. The whole variable domain, filled in from reference TRBV2 and TRBJ2-5, reads EPEVTQTPSHQVTQMGQEVILRCVPISNHLYFYWYRQILGQKVEFLVSFYNNEISEKSEIFDDQFSVERPDGSNFTLKIRSTKLEDSAMYFCASREVLAGVSETQYFGPGTRLLVL.

The sample holds a few counts of this clone. The rearrangement uses TRBV7-6 and TRBJ1-4; possibly TRBD1 for D (5 bases). The CDR3 has 15 residues. The germline V and J ends were trimmed by 5 bases and 8 bases, with 18 bases remaining between them. Germline V lookup: CDR1 SGHVS, CDR2 FNYEAQ. The CDR3 spells CASSPTGSRAEKLFF. The DNA of the CDR3 is TGTGCCAGCAGCCCCACAGGTTCCCGGGCAGAAAAACTGTTTTTT.

Of note for this clone: The junction departs from the called germline gene at one end, perhaps through a read error. V gene TRBV5-1 combines with J gene TRBJ2-3; 7 bases are shared with TRBD1. Germline CDR1 is SGHRS and CDR2 is YFSETQ. CDR3 length: 14 amino acids. DNA for the CDR3: TGCGCCAGCAGCACTAGGACAGGCACCGATACGCAGTATTTT. Translation gives CASSTRTGTDTQYF.

The J gene is TRBJ2-1, the V gene TRBV3-1 (or the pseudogene TRBV3-2), with a possible D match to TRBD1 (6 bases). The germline CDR1 and CDR2 sequences are LGHDT and YNNKEL (reference sequence). The V gene lost 4 bases and the J gene lost 10 bases, with 14 bases spanning the gap. The CDR3 spans 13 residues. The CDR3 DNA reads TGTGCCAGCAGCCTGGAGCCTACAGGGGAGCAGTTCTTC. This encodes CASSLEPTGEQFF.

The chain has TRBV5-4 and TRBJ2-7; 10 bases are shared with TRBD2. CDR1 and CDR2 from the germline V gene are SGHNT and YYREEE (reference sequence). The CDR3 is made up of 16 amino acids. V dropped 5 bases and J dropped 2; count of bases not matched to a gene: 10. The CDR3 DNA is TGTGCCAGCAGTTCAACTAGCGGGATGGGCCCCTACGAGCAGTACTTC. It translates to CASSSTSGMGPYEQYF.

The chain employs TRBV6-5 and TRBJ1-1; D is unclear. Trimming pared 0 bases from V and 7 bases from J, leaving 6 bases between. This CDR3 has 12 amino acids. Germline values: CDR1 MNHEY, CDR2 SVGAGI. The CDR3: CASSYSSGEAFF. Written as DNA, the CDR3 is TGTGCCAGCAGTTACTCTTCGGGTGAAGCTTTCTTT.

The chain employs TRBV5-5 and TRBJ1-1; 8 nucleotides agree with TRBD1. The CDR3 has 14 residues. V was pared by 1 base and J by 5 bases, with 4 bases of the junction left unmatched. Germline CDR1 reads SGHKS; CDR2 reads YYEKEE (reference sequence). CDR3 nucleotides: TGTGCCAGCAGCTTGCAGGGGGCGCTAACTGAAGCTTTCTTT. Translation: CASSLQGALTEAFF. The variable domain in full, completed from reference TRBV5-5 and TRBJ1-1, reads DAGVTQSPTHLIKTRGQQVTLRCSPISGHKSVSWYQQVLGQGPQFIFQYYEKEERGRGNFPDRFSARQFPNYSSELNVNALLLGDSALYLCASSLQGALTEAFFGQGTRLTVV.

The count of this clone is one. The chain uses TRBV6-5 and TRBJ1-1; D is unresolved. From germline, CDR1 is MNHEY and CDR2 SVGAGI. Trimming took 6 bases from V and 9 from J, leaving 17 bases between them. The CDR3 loop spans 13 amino acids. CDR3 nucleotides: TGTGCCAGCAGCCCCCCACGGGGTACGCAAGCTTTCTTT. Its translation: CASSPPRGTQAFF.

This clone was seen more than once but under ten times. The same CDR3 can be traced to other DNA sequences in this sample. The chain joins TRBV6-1 to TRBJ1-2, with TRBD1 as a possible D gene (6 bases). The CDR3 has 12 residues. With 3 bases removed from V and 5 bases from J, the gap between germline ends came to 7 bases. Germline V gene lookup returns CDR1 MNHNS and CDR2 SASEGT. The CDR3 region is CASSDRGYGYTF. CDR3 nucleotides: TGTGCCAGCAGTGACAGGGGTTATGGCTACACCTTC.

This rearrangement joins TRBV9 to TRBJ2-7; a possible D gene is TRBD2 (5 bases). This CDR3 contains 16 residues. V was shortened by 5 bases and J by 2 bases, with 20 bases between the two germline ends. Germline V lookup: CDR1 SGDLS, CDR2 YYNGEE. This CDR3 is CASSHNRASPPYEQYF. CDR3 DNA: TGTGCCAGCAGTCATAATAGGGCTAGCCCTCCCTACGAGCAGTACTTC.

The chain joins TRBV5-8 to TRBJ2-1; the D is unclear. V was clipped by 5 bases and J by 2 bases, with 11 bases between them. This CDR3 has 14 amino acids. Germline V gene lookup returns CDR1 SGHTS and CDR2 YDEGEE. The CDR3 here is CASSFLSTYNEQFF. The CDR3 region has the DNA TGTGCCAGCAGTTTCCTGAGTACCTACAATGAGCAGTTCTTC.

J is TRBJ2-1 and V is TRBV5-1; D is ambiguous. The CDR3 contains 13 residues. Germline loops: CDR1 SGHRS, CDR2 YFSETQ. Between the trimmed V and J ends, which lost 0 bases and 4 bases, there was a span of 5 bases. CDR3 nucleotides: TGCGCCAGCAGCTTGGGAGTTTACAATGAGCAGTTCTTC. Amino acid sequence: CASSLGVYNEQFF.

The chain recombines TRBV6-5 with TRBJ2-1; the match to TRBD2 covers 9 bases. The CDR3 consists of 14 residues. Germline V CDR1 and CDR2: MNHEY, SVGAGI. V dropped 6 bases and J dropped 7; count of bases not matched to a gene: 7. The CDR3 region has the DNA TGTGCCAGCAGCCCAGGACTAGCGATTAATGAGCAGTTCTTC. Translating gives CASSPGLAINEQFF.

J is TRBJ2-3 and V is TRBV9; 10 nucleotides match TRBD1. Looked up from germline, CDR1 is SGDLS and CDR2 is YYNGEE. The CDR3 contains 17 residues. Unmatched junction bases numbered 9, after V lost 0 bases and J lost 5 bases. The CDR3 is CASSVGLGTGAGDTQYF. CDR3 DNA: TGTGCCAGCAGCGTAGGGTTGGGGACAGGGGCAGGAGATACGCAGTATTTT.

V gene TRBV7-2 combines with J gene TRBJ2-7; TRBD2 is a possible D gene (5 bases). The CDR3 has 14 amino acids. V was pared by 3 bases and J by 1 base, with 10 bases between. CDR1 and CDR2 (germline): SGHTA, FQGNSA. The CDR3 reads CASSFFGGSYEQYF. The DNA for the CDR3 is TGTGCCAGCAGCTTCTTTGGAGGATCCTACGAGCAGTACTTC.

This clone was observed a handful of times. J is TRBJ2-7 and V is TRBV3-1 (or the pseudogene TRBV3-2); the match to TRBD1 covers 8 bases. Germline V CDR1 and CDR2: LGHDT, YNNKEL (reference sequence). This CDR3 spans 15 amino acids. V dropped 4 bases and J dropped 6; count of bases not matched to a gene: 11. The CDR3 sequence: CASSPRRGQAGEQYF. The DNA for the CDR3 is TGTGCCAGCAGCCCCAGAAGGGGACAGGCCGGCGAGCAGTACTTC.

There are a few counts of this clone. The chain recombines TRBV30 with TRBJ2-7, with a tentative D call TRBD2 (5 bases). CDR3 length equals 19 residues. V was trimmed by 2 bases and J by 3 bases, leaving 29 bases between them. The germline gives CDR1 GTSNPN, CDR2 SVGIG (reference sequence). CDR3 in amino acids: CAWSSRGDGPEFINYEQYF. The CDR3 region has the DNA TGTGCCTGGAGTTCCCGGGGTGACGGTCCCGAATTTATAAACTACGAGCAGTACTTC.

This clone has just a few counts. The chain joins TRBV30 to TRBJ2-3; 8 positions agree with TRBD1. Germline CDR1 and CDR2: GTSNPN and SVGIG (reference sequence). The ends lost 2 bases at V and 3 bases at J; junction bases unmatched: 4. CDR3 size: 14 residues. The CDR3 DNA reads as TGTGCCTGGAGTCCGGGACAGGAGACAGATACGCAGTATTTT. It encodes CAWSPGQETDTQYF.

The V call is TRBV6-5, the J call TRBJ1-1; 10 nucleotides agree with TRBD1. The CDR3 extends over 15 amino acids. Trimming at V came to 6 bases and at J to 3 bases, leaving 7 bases not matched to a gene. CDR1 is MNHEY, CDR2 SVGAGI, per germline. The CDR3 nucleotides read TGTGCCAGCAGCCCCGGACAGGGGGGATACACTGAAGCTTTCTTT. As protein: CASSPGQGGYTEAFF.

This clone was found once. J is TRBJ2-1 and V is TRBV10-3; 8 nucleotides align to TRBD2. This CDR3 has 17 residues. The trim removed 8 bases at V and 6 bases at J, leaving 18 bases unmatched. The germline V gene encodes CDR1 ENHRY and CDR2 SYGVKD. CDR3 bases: TGTGCCATCGGCGGAAGCGGGAGTTTAAGTATGGGCAATGAGCAGTTCTTC. It specifies CAIGGSGSLSMGNEQFF.

The chain's CDR3 is CASSLAGGPDETQYF. Here the CDR3 DNA reads TGTGCCAGTAGCCTAGCGGGAGGGCCAGATGAGACCCAGTACTTC. V gene TRBV19 combines with J gene TRBJ2-5; 12 bases fit TRBD2. The V gene's germline CDR1 is LNHDA and CDR2 SQIVND (reference sequence). V was pared by 6 bases and J by 5 bases, with 7 bases of the junction left unmatched. This CDR3 has 15 residues. The full variable domain, completed using reference TRBV19 and TRBJ2-5, is DGGITQSPKYLFRKEGQNVTLSCEQNLNHDAMYWYRQDPGQGLRLIYYSQIVNDFQKGDIAEGYSVSREKKESFPLTVTSAQKNPTAFYLCASSLAGGPDETQYFGPGTRLLVL.

The chain links TRBV27 to TRBJ2-7, with D maybe TRBD1 (6 bases). V lost 3 bases, J lost 2 bases, and 11 bases lay in between. Germline loops: CDR1 MNHEY, CDR2 SMNVEV (reference sequence). The CDR3 is made up of 14 amino acids. DNA for the CDR3: TGTGCCAGCAGTTTCCAGGGGATTACCTACGAGCAGTACTTC. Encoded protein: CASSFQGITYEQYF.

The table lists this clone with a few counts. The V and J genes are TRBV19 and TRBJ2-1, with 10 bases aligning to TRBD1. Trimming at V came to 5 bases and at J to 7 bases, leaving 14 bases not matched to a gene. Germline V lookup: CDR1 LNHDA, CDR2 SQIVND (reference sequence). The CDR3 runs to 17 residues. CDR3 sequence reads: CASSPRTGGFSRNEQFF. Here the CDR3 DNA reads TGTGCCAGTAGTCCCCGGACAGGGGGGTTCAGTAGAAATGAGCAGTTCTTC. Drawing the rest from reference TRBV19 and TRBJ2-1, the complete variable domain is DGGITQSPKYLFRKEGQNVTLSCEQNLNHDAMYWYRQDPGQGLRLIYYSQIVNDFQKGDIAEGYSVSREKKESFPLTVTSAQKNPTAFYLCASSPRTGGFSRNEQFFGPGTRLTVL.

The chain uses TRBV5-4 and TRBJ2-1, with 7 bases that match TRBD2. This CDR3 is 17 amino acids long. V trimming: 4 bases; J trimming: 4 bases; junction bases outside the gene matches: 14. The germline gives CDR1 SGHNT, CDR2 YYREEE (reference sequence). CDR3 region: CASSMSGTNAIYNEQFF. The DNA for the CDR3 is TGTGCCAGCAGCATGAGCGGGACCAACGCGATTTACAATGAGCAGTTCTTC.

This clone showed up many times. The V call is TRBV2, the J call TRBJ2-4, with D maybe TRBD2 (6 bases). CDR1 is SNHLY, CDR2 FYNNEI, per germline. V dropped 4 bases and J dropped 6 bases, with 10 bases sitting between them. The CDR3 totals 13 residues. The CDR3 sequence: CASSGSGLNIQYF. The CDR3, as DNA: TGTGCCAGCAGTGGGTCGGGACTAAACATTCAGTACTTC. Supplemented by reference TRBV2 and TRBJ2-4, the full variable domain reads EPEVTQTPSHQVTQMGQEVILRCVPISNHLYFYWYRQILGQKVEFLVSFYNNEISEKSEIFDDQFSVERPDGSNFTLKIRSTKLEDSAMYFCASSGSGLNIQYFGAGTRLSVL.